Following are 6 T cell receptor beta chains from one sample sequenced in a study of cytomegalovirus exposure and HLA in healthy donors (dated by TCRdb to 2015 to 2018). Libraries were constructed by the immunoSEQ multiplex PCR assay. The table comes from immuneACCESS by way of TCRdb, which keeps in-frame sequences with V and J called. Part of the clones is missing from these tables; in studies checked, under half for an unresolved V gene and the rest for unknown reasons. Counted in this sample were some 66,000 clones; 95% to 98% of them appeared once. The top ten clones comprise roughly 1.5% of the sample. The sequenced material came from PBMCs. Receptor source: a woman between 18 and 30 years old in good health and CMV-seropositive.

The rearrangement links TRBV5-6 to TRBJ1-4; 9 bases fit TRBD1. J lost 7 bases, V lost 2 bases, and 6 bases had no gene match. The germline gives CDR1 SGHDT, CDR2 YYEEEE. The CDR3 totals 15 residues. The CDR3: CASSLPGQGVEKLFF. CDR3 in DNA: TGTGCCAGCAGCTTACCGGGACAGGGAGTTGAAAAACTGTTTTTT.

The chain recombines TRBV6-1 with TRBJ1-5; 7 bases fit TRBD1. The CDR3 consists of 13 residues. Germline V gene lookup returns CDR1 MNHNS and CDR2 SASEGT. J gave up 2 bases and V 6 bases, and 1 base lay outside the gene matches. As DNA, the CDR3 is TGTGCCAGCAGCACAGGGGGCAATCAGCCCCAGCATTTT. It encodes CASSTGGNQPQHF.

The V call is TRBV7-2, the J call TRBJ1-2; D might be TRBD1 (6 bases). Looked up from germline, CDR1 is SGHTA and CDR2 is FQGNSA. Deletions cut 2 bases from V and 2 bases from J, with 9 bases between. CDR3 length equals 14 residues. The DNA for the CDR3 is TGTGCCAGCAGCTTATCAGGACAGAACTATGGCTACACCTTC. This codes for CASSLSGQNYGYTF.

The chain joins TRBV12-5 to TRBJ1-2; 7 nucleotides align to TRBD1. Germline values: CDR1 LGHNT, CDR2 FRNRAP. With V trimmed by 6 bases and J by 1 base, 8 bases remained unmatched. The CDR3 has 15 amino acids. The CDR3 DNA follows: TGTGCTAGTGGACCCTCGGGACAGAGTAACTATGGCTACACCTTC. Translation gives CASGPSGQSNYGYTF. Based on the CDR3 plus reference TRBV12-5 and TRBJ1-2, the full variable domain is DARVTQTPRHKVTEMGQEVTMRCQPILGHNTVFWYRQTMMQGLELLAYFRNRAPLDDSGMPKDRFSAEMPDATLATLKIQPSEPRDSAVYFCASGPSGQSNYGYTFGSGTRLTVV.

In DNA form, the CDR3 reads TGCGCCAGCAGCTTGGGGTCTTACCCGGTGACAGACAACAATGAGCAGTTCTTC. As protein: CASSLGSYPVTDNNEQFF. The genes are TRBV5-1 and TRBJ2-1, with TRBD1 as a possible D gene (5 bases). Germline values: CDR1 SGHRS, CDR2 YFSETQ. CDR3 size: 18 residues. V was cut by 0 bases and J by 5 bases, with 21 bases left in between.

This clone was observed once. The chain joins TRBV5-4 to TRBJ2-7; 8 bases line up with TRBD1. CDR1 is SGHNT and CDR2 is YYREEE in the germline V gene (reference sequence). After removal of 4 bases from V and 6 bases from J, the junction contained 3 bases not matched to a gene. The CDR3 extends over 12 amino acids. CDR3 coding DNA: TGTGCCAGCAGCCCAGACAGGGGCGAGCAGTACTTC. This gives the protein CASSPDRGEQYF.